Described below is a single T cell receptor (beta chain) sequence and its context. The data belong to a study of blood T cell repertoires in COVID-19. Overall study: Acute and convalescent COVID-19 samples came from the United States, Italy and Spain. T cells, B-cell-depleted T cells, or PBMCs provided the cDNA or gDNA that served as material.

The ends were cut back, 0 bases at V and 3 bases at J, with 11 bases in the middle. The CDR3 is made up of 16 amino acids. CDR1 and CDR2 from the germline V gene are LGHDT and YNNKEL (reference sequence). Authors' methods: Nucleated cell counts were estimated from reference gene primer amplification. The method was immunoSEQ multiplex PCR; TCRdb's version includes in-frame clones alone and lacks a portion of them. V and J calls and clone size are as listed in that table; D and trimming were resolved from the DNA. This sample has 150,000 to 170,000 clones, with over 60% found just once. The specimen was peripheral blood. The clonotype was recovered from a woman older than 75 with acute or convalescent COVID-19. This chain uses TRBV3-1 (or the pseudogene TRBV3-2) with TRBJ2-2; maybe TRBD1 (5 bases). Here the CDR3 DNA reads TGTGCCAGCAGCCAAGAAGTGGCAGGGCACACCGGGGAGCTGTTTTTT. As protein: CASSQEVAGHTGELFF.